Included here is one T cell receptor beta chain sequence, with context. No antigen is known for it. This entry comes from a study of early T cells in non-severe SARS-CoV-2 infection. The germline V and J ends were trimmed by 2 bases and 5 bases, with 6 bases remaining between them. The CDR3 has 11 residues. In germline, CDR1 is SQVTM, CDR2 ANQGSEA. Findings of the study overall: VDJdb matching skewed toward anti-spike CD8 responses, missing private and CD4 specificities.

One entry per CDR3 protein, called by TCRdb with MiXCR from the 5' RACE reads. The sample yields 87,000 or so distinct CDR3 sequences, 13% to 15% seen once. Specimen: whole blood. This chain uses TRBV29-1 with TRBJ1-1; D call uncertain. The clonotype was recovered from an adult who was a healthcare worker with PCR-confirmed SARS-CoV-2 infection or an uninfected control (not recorded which). The DNA of the CDR3 is TGCAGCGTTGAACGGATGACTGAAGCTTTCTTT. This codes for CSVERMTEAFF.